The T cell receptor beta chain described here comes from a study of OX40 agonist ivuxolimab in advanced cancers. Findings and caveats of the study: Expanded peripheral T cells had an undetermined antigen specificity. In general, CD8+ T cells held more expanded clones than CD4+ did, on average.

This clone was detected only once. The antigen is not known. J gave up 2 bases and V 7 bases, and 7 bases lay outside the gene matches. CDR3 length equals 14 residues. CDR1 is MNHGY and CDR2 is SVAAGI in the germline V gene. Only in-frame clones appear in the TCRdb table, and some are missing; sequencing was by immunoSEQ multiplex PCR. Of about 58,000 clones listed, around four fifths are singletons. This sequence originates from an adult with an advanced solid tumor such as melanoma, head and neck, liver or kidney cancer. The specimen comprised CD4+ or CD8+ T cells sorted from blood, sampled in a trial of the OX40 agonist ivuxolimab. The gene calls are TRBV6-9 and TRBJ1-1; TRBD1 matches at 7 bases. The CDR3 spells CASKKQGTNTEAFF. DNA for the CDR3: TGTGCCAGCAAGAAACAGGGGACCAACACTGAAGCTTTCTTT.